The clone carrying this TCR beta chain was recorded a few times. Its antigen is still unknown. TCRdb re-called the 5' RACE reads with MiXCR, one entry per CDR3 protein. The sample holds 250,000 to 350,000 distinct CDR3 sequences, around 20% seen once. The sample originates from a study of CD8 T cells in ankylosing spondylitis. Study-wide results and caveats: Reports say disease-linked clones showed up significantly more in matched ankylosing spondylitis synovial fluid.

This CDR3 has 17 residues. V lost 3 bases and J lost 6, with 23 bases in between. The chain is built from TRBV12-3 or TRBV12-4 and TRBJ2-5, with D perhaps TRBD2 (6 bases). The sequence derives from a female donor with ankylosing spondylitis or in good health (not recorded which). The sequenced sample was blood, either unsorted or a sorted T cell fraction (not recorded which). The CDR3 loop reads CASSLAVAAVGVKTQYF. The CDR3 region has the DNA TGTGCCAGCAGTTTGGCCGTAGCGGCCGTCGGGGTTAAGACCCAGTACTTC.